The source of this TCR beta chain is a study of cytomegalovirus exposure and HLA in healthy donors. Study-level points and caveats: Trimming of TCR beta V- and J-genes showed a link, identified in a later analysis, to a missense DCLRE1C variant.

In the case of this clone: The antigen is not known.

Amplification used 60 Vbeta primers and 13 Jbeta primers. Produced via immunoSEQ multiplex PCR; TCRdb's table is partial and in-frame only. The sample records approximately 200,000 clones, 80% to 85% being singletons. This CDR3 has 16 amino acids. Germline CDR1 reads SGHTA; CDR2 reads FQGNSA. V dropped 0 bases and J dropped 2; count of bases not matched to a gene: 4. Likely unrecorded immune exposures existed in these nominally healthy donors. The receptor was derived from a woman between 45 and 60 years old in good health and CMV-seropositive. The chain links TRBV7-2 to TRBJ2-5, with 9 bases matching TRBD1. Sequenced sample: PBMCs. The CDR3 DNA reads as TGTGCCAGCAGCTTAGCTATGGGGACAGGGCAAGAGACCCAGTACTTC. Translating it yields CASSLAMGTGQETQYF.